Included here is one T cell receptor (beta chain) sequence, with context. Its antigen remains unknown. The repertoire was sequenced with immunoSEQ multiplex PCR; TCRdb's copy has only in-frame clones and lacks some. Of hundreds of thousands of clones listed, 87% are singletons. This sample was taken from a study of cytomegalovirus exposure and HLA in healthy donors. Study results and caveats: Specific recognition of CMV antigens was confirmed in vitro for a few chains (all CMV-associated). The classifier reportedly diagnosed cytomegalovirus status with high specificity and sensitivity.

The TCR was taken from a woman aged 18 to 35 in good health and CMV-seropositive. Input material: PBMCs.

The CDR3 spells CASSQEWPDTSEQFF. The DNA for the CDR3 is TGCGCCAGCAGCCAAGAATGGCCGGACACCAGTGAGCAGTTCTTC. This chain links TRBV4-1 with TRBJ2-1; TRBD1 might be the D (5 bases). The CDR3 is made up of 15 amino acids. With 0 bases removed from V and 9 bases from J, the gap between germline ends came to 15 bases. Germline V gene data show CDR1 as MGHRA and CDR2 as YSYEKL.